This TCR beta chain was profiled in a study of breast tumors, draining lymph nodes, adjacent tissues. Points from the study as a whole: Most tumor T cells seemingly derive from lymph node, then expand in tumor. Compared with lymph nodes, tumors were less diverse; compared with nontumor tissue, more. Tumor and nontumor repertoires were significantly more similar in luminal-like than in basal-like breast cancer. Data only fit, rather than demonstrated, lymph node origin of most tumor T cells.

Ten or more counts support this clonotype. Antigen: not known. The V gene's germline CDR1 is LNHDA and CDR2 SQIVND (reference sequence). The CDR3 contains 13 residues. Deletions cut 8 bases from V and 3 bases from J, with 14 bases between. TCRdb called the multiplex PCR reads again in MiXCR, with one record for every CDR3 protein. Of some 66,000 distinct CDR3 sequences in the sample, approximately 62% are singletons; the top ten hold less than 20%. Sequenced material: breast tumor tissue. This TCR came from a female donor with breast cancer. Some clones in this sample may be carry-over from other donors' samples. V usage is TRBV19 and J usage is TRBJ2-7; TRBD2 is a possible D gene (5 bases). CDR3 nucleotides: TGTGCCAGTCGGCTGGCGGGCCACTACGAGCAGTACTTC. Encoded protein: CASRLAGHYEQYF. Supplemented by reference TRBV19 and TRBJ2-7, the full variable domain reads DGGITQSPKYLFRKEGQNVTLSCEQNLNHDAMYWYRQDPGQGLRLIYYSQIVNDFQKGDIAEGYSVSREKKESFPLTVTSAQKNPTAFYLCASRLAGHYEQYFGPGTRLTVT.